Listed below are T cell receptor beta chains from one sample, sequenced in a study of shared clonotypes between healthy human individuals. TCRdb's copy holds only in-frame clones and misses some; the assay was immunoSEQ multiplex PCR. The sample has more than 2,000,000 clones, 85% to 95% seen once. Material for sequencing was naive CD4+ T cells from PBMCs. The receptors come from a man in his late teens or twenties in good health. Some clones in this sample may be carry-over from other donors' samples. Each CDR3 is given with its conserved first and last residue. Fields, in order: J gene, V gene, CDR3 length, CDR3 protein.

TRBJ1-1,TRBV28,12,CASSFSWNQAFF
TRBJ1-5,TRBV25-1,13,CASSDVSNQPQHF
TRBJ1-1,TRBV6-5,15,CASSTRTARGTEAFF
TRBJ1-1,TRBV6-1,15,CASSEWVLLNTEAFF
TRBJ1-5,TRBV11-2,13,CASSQSGPQPQHF
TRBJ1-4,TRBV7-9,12,CASSKHGEKLFF
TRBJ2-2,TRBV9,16,CASSSRRDPNTGELFF
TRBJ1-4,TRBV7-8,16,CASSWDRVGTNEKLFF
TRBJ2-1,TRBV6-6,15,CASSHSGSRNNEQFF
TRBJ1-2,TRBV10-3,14,CAISEVGSLRGYTF
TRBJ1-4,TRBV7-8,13,CASSLGKREKLFF
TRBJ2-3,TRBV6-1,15,CASSGGGSGTDTQYF
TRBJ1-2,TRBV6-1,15,CASRSAGQGVYGYTF
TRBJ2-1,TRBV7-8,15,CASSLGQGTYYEQFF
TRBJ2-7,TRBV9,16,CASSVAPGTTSYEQYF